This T cell receptor beta chain is drawn from a study of cytomegalovirus exposure and HLA in healthy donors. Overall study findings and caveats: Association with HLA alleles at 0.05 false discovery rate was found for 16,951 TCR beta sequences in a later analysis. Sequencing had likely introduced a cluster of highly shared sequence variants as an artifact.

Notes on this clone: What it binds is not known.

Trimming removed 4 bases from V and 4 bases from J; junction bases left unmatched: 9. CDR1 is SGHVS, CDR2 FQNEAQ, per germline. This CDR3 comprises 17 residues. Amplification used 60 Vbeta primers and 13 Jbeta primers. Assay: immunoSEQ multiplex PCR; the TCRdb copy retains only in-frame clones and omits some. In the table there are a few hundred thousand clones, 80% to 90% of which are singletons. This clonotype was sampled from a man aged 25-40 years in good health and CMV-seronegative. Sequenced: PBMCs. The chain carries TRBV7-8 and TRBJ2-2; 10 bases line up with TRBD1. Here the CDR3 DNA reads TGTGCCAGCAGCTCGTATACGGGACAGGGGCGCACCGGGGAGCTGTTTTTT. It encodes CASSSYTGQGRTGELFF.